This TCR beta chain comes out of a study of blood T cells in healthy people across ages. Study-wide results and limits: Estimates of diversity drawn from one million T cells were considered underestimates. Both higher diversity and more naive CD4+ cells marked long-lived donors when set against aged donors.

This clonotype has just a few counts. Its antigen is currently unknown. Per-sample yields of isolated PBMCs were at least 6.5 million. A minimum of 6 micrograms of total RNA was extracted per sample. There are 13 residues in the CDR3. The V gene lost 3 bases and the J gene lost 2 bases, with 8 bases spanning the gap. The second PCR ran roughly 6 to 11 cycles with a sample-barcoded 5' primer and J-beta primers. TCRdb processed the 5' RACE reads anew with MiXCR; each CDR3 protein has one entry. Among hundreds of thousands of distinct CDR3 sequences listed, roughly 50% were seen once. The sequence was collected from an older man in good health. The rearrangement uses TRBV12-3 or TRBV12-4 and TRBJ2-7; D not certain. Sequenced: blood. The CDR3 spells CASSFKMAYEQYF. The CDR3 nucleotides are TGTGCCAGCAGTTTCAAAATGGCCTACGAGCAGTACTTC.